The rows below give T cell receptor beta chains drawn from one sample of a study of T cells in localized non-small cell lung cancer. TCRdb's copy holds only in-frame clones and misses some; the assay was immunoSEQ multiplex PCR. The data contain 25,000 or so clones, more than 75% of them singletons. The input for sequencing was PBMCs, taken before any cancer treatment. Source of these receptors: a man aged 35-69 years with stage II lung adenocarcinoma. The CDR3 runs from the conserved cysteine through the conserved F or W. The D gene is left open where the match is weak. Expanded clones get a size class; other rows say once, few or many, or leave the size out.

>TRBJ2-1|-|TRBD1|TRBV6-1
TGTGCCAGCAGTGCAGGGGGATCGTACAATAAGCAGTTCTTC
CASSAGGSYNKQFF
>TRBJ2-1|-|TRBD1|TRBV15
TGTGTCACCAGCAGAGATCTGGGGACAGCTTTCAATGAGCAGTTCTTC
CVTSRDLGTAFNEQFF
>TRBJ2-7|-|-|TRBV30
TGCGCCTGGAGTGCACAGGCCTCCGAGCAGTACTTC
CAWSAQASEQYF
>TRBJ1-5|few|-|TRBV21-1
TGTGCCAGCAGCAGACGACAGTTAGATCAGCCCCAGCATTTT
CASSRRQLDQPQHF
>TRBJ2-7|-|-|TRBV5-1
TGCGCCAGTCGTGGGGGGTCCTACGAGCAGTACTTC
CASRGGSYEQYF
>TRBJ1-1|once|-|TRBV19
TGTGCCAGTACCCGATACCTTACAGGGATGGGGAACACTGAAGCTTTCTTT
CASTRYLTGMGNTEAFF
>TRBJ2-7|once|-|TRBV20-1
TGCAGCGCAAGTGTACTCTACGAGCAGTACTTC
CSASVLYEQYF
>TRBJ2-7|-|-|TRBV5-1
TGCGCCAGCAGCTTGGACACAGGGATGAGCTCCTACGAGCAGTACTTC
CASSLDTGMSSYEQYF
>TRBJ1-2|-|-|TRBV28
TGTGCCAGCAGTTTAGAGATACCAGTGGGCTACACCTTC
CASSLEIPVGYTF
>TRBJ2-2|-|TRBD1|TRBV10-1
TGCGCCAGCAGTGAGGCCGGGACAGCGAACACCGGGGAGCTGTTTTTT
CASSEAGTANTGELFF
>TRBJ2-7|-|TRBD1|TRBV13
TGTGCCAGCAGCTTAAGGTTCCCGGACAGGGTGGCCTACGAGCAGTACTTC
CASSLRFPDRVAYEQYF
>TRBJ2-1|-|TRBD1|TRBV18
TGTGCCAGCTCACCCGACCAAACTTTGGACAGGGAGCAGTTCTTC
CASSPDQTLDREQFF
>TRBJ2-1|-|TRBD2|TRBV4-2
TGTGCCAGCAGCCAAGATGGGGGGACTAGCGCTGAGCAGTTCTTC
CASSQDGGTSAEQFF
>TRBJ1-2|-|-|TRBV5-4
-
CASSFRARDGYTF
>TRBJ2-4|-|-|TRBV27
TGTGCCAGCAGTTTCCCTGAGGCCCTAGCCAAAAACATTCAGTACTTC
CASSFPEALAKNIQYF
>TRBJ2-3|-|-|TRBV27
TGTGCCAGCAGCGAAACGGTTGGCACAGATACGCAGTATTTT
CASSETVGTDTQYF
>TRBJ2-1|-|-|TRBV7-7
TGTGCCAGCAGCTCATCCCCGGGGGTATACAATGAGCAGTTCTTC
CASSSSPGVYNEQFF
>TRBJ2-2|-|-|TRBV5-6
TGTGCCAGCAGCTTGGTTTTTGCCGGGGAGCTGTTTTTT
CASSLVFAGELFF
>TRBJ2-1|-|TRBD1|TRBV6-6
TGTGCCAGCAGTTCAGGACAGGGGGCTGGGAATGAGCAGTTCTTC
CASSSGQGAGNEQFF
>TRBJ1-4|-|-|TRBV7-2
TGTGCCAGCAGCTTAGGGGGTGAAAAACTGTTTTTT
CASSLGGEKLFF
>TRBJ2-3|-|TRBD1|TRBV4-1
TGCGCCAGCAGCCAAGGGACAGGCACCACAGATACGCAGTATTTT
CASSQGTGTTDTQYF
>TRBJ2-7|medium-sized|-|TRBV5-6
TGTGCCAGCAGCTCGGTGCCCTACGAGCAGTACTTC
CASSSVPYEQYF